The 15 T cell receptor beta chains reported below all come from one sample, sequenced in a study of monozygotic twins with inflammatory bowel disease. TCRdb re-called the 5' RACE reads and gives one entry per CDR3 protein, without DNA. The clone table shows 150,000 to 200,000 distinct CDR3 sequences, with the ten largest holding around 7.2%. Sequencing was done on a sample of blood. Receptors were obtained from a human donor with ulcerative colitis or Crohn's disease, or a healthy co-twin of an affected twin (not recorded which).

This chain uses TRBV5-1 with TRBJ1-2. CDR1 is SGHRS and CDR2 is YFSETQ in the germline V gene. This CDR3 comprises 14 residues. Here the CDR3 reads CASSPRGGFYGYTF.

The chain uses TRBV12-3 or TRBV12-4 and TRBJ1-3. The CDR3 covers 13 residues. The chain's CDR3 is CASSLIGLNTIYF.

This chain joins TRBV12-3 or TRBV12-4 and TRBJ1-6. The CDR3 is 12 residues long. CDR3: CASSSLNSPLHF.

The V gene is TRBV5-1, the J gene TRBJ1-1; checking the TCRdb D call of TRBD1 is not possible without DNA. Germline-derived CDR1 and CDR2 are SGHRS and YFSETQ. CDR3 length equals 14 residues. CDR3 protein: CASSWAGDLTEAFF.

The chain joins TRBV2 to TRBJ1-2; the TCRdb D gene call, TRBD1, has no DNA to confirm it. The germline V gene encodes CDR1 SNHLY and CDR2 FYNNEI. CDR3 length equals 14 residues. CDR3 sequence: CASRGGQGASGYTF.

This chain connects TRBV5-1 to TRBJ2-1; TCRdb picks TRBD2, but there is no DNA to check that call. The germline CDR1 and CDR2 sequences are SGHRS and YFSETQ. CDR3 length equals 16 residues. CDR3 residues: CASSLEGTSGLNEQFF.

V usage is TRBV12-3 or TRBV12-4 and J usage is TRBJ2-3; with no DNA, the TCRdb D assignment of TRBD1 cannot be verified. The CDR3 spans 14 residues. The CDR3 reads CASKWGLSTDTQYF.

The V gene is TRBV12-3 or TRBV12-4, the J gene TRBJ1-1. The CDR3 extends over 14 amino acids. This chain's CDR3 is CASTRAGMNTEAFF.

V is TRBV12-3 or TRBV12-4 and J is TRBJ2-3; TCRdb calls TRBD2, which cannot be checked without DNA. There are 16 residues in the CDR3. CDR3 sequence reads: CASSLRAGVGTDTQYF.

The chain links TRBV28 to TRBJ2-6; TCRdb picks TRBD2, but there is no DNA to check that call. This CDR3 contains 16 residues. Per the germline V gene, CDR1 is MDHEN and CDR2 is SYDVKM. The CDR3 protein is CASSPPGGTGANVLTF.

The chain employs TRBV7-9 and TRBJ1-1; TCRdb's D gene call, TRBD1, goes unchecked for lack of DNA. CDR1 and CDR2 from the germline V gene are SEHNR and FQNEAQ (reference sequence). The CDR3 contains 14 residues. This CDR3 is CASSRQGTNTEAFF.

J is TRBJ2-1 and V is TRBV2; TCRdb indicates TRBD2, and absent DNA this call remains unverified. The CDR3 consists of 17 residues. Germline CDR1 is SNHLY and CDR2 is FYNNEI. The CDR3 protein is CASIPIGLAGIYNEQFF.

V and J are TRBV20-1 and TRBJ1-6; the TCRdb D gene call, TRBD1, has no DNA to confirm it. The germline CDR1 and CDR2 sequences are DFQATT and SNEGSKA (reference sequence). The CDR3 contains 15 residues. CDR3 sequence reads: CSARLSGQGHSPLHF.

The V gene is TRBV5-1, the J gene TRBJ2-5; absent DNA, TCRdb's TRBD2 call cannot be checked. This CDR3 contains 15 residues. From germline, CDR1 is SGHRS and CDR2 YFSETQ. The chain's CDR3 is CASSVELVYQETQYF.

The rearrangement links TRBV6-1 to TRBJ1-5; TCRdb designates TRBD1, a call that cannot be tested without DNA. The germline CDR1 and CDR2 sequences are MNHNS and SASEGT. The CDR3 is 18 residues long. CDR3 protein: CASSEGRDRPFSNQPQHF.